The clone carrying this T cell receptor beta chain showed up many times. Its antigen is as yet unknown. V gave up 3 bases and J gave up 8 bases; unmatched junction bases: 9. The CDR3 sequence is 14 residues long. The V gene's germline CDR1 is SQVTM and CDR2 ANQGSEA. Specified time point: pre-sensitization, week 0. Treatment: therapeutic diphenylcyclopropenone sensitization with weekly scalp DPC. The sample comes from a study of human T cells and chemical hapten exposure. TCRdb re-called the RACE reads with MiXCR, one entry per CDR3 protein. This table holds a few hundred thousand distinct CDR3 sequences, 5.5% found once. Study-wide findings and caveats: Patch test score rose with PT1 expanded TCRs, significant at 8, 16, 32, not 4. Donors' alopecia may make their immune response differ from healthy people's.

Specimen: whole blood, collected in connection with sensitization to the hapten diphenylcyclopropenone (DPC). This TCR derives from a woman between 18 and 30 years old with alopecia areata. Some clones in this sample may be carry-over from other donors' samples. J is TRBJ2-3 and V is TRBV29-1, with 9 bases matching TRBD2. The DNA of the CDR3 is TGCAGCGTTGAGCTCCTAGCGGGGTCGGCTACGCAGTATTTT. Protein sequence: CSVELLAGSATQYF.